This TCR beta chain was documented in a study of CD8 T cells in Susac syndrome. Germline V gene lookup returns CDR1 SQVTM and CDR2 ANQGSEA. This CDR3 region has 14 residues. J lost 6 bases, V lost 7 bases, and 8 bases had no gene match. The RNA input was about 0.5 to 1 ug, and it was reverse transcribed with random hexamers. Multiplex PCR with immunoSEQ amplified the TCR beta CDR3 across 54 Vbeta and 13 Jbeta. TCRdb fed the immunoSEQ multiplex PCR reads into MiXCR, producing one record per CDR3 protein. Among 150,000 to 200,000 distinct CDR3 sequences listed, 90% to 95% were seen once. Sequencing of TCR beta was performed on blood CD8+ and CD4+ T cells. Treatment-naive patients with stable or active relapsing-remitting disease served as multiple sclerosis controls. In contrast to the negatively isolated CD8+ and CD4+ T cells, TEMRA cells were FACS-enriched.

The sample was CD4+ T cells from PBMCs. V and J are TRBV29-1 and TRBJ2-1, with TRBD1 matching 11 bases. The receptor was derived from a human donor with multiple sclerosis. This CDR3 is CSADPGTGGNEQFF. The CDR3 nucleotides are TGCAGCGCCGATCCCGGGACAGGGGGCAATGAGCAGTTCTTC.